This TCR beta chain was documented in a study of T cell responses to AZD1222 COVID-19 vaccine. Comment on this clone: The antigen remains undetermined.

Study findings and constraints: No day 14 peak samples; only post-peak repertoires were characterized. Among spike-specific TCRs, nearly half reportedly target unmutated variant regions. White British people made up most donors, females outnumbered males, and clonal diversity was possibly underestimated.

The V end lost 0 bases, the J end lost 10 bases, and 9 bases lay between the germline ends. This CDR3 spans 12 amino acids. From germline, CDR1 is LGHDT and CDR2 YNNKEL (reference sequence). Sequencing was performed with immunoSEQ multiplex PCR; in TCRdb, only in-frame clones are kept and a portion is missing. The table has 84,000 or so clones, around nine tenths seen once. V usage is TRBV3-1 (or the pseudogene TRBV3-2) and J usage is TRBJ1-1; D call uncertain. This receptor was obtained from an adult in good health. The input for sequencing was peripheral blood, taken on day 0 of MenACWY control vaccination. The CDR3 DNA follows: TGTGCCAGCAGCCAAGAATTTTCAGGAGCTTTCTTT. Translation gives CASSQEFSGAFF.